Listed here is a single T cell receptor beta chain. The clone's antigen remains unknown. No much larger clone exists at a distance of one base, and base qualities are not known. The sample originates from a study of OX40 agonist ivuxolimab in advanced cancers. With respect to the entire study: Ivuxolimab was an agonistic, fully human IgG2 monoclonal antibody directed against OX40 (CD134), a costimulatory receptor. Intravenous ivuxolimab was administered to patients every 2 weeks at six dose levels: 0.01, 0.1, 0.3, 1.5, 3 and 10 mg/kg. Of the roughly 52 patients in dose escalation, about 20 had hepatocellular carcinoma, about 15 had melanoma, 9 had renal cell carcinoma and 9 had head and neck cancer. In the dose-escalation cohort, 75% to 90% of patients were male, and the mean age was roughly 56 years with a range of about 20 to 79. Prior anti-PD-1, anti-PD-L1 or anti-CTLA-4 therapy was permitted, and checkpoint inhibitors had been received by less than 45% of dose-escalation patients. Partial responses occurred in three dose-escalation patients: two with cutaneous melanoma and one with hepatocellular carcinoma. Peripheral TCRbeta sequencing was intended to test whether TCR sequence diversity was altered and clonal T-cell expansion was caused by ivuxolimab. The monotherapy dose-escalation portion (N of about 49 patients) of the phase I ivuxolimab trial is reported in the paper.

General findings and caveats noted by the study authors: At doses of 0.1 to 3.0 mg/kg, clonal expansion of both CD4+ and CD8+ T cells in blood was seen between baseline and week 6. Low levels of normalized T-cell clonal expansion were also seen in some patients who did not respond. After ivuxolimab, expanded clones were on average more numerous among CD8+ T cells than among CD4+ T cells. Which antigens the clonally expanded peripheral T cells were specific for was not determined. In the 0.1-3.0 mg/kg groups, partial responders were among the patients with the lowest normalized peripheral clonal expansion, particularly in CD8+ T cells.

The CDR3 sequence holds 15 residues, the cysteine and phenylalanine included. The kept DNA is CDR3 alone, 45 bases in frame from the first base. Compared with germline, V lacks 2 bases and J lacks 0 bases; bases without a gene match: 6. CDR1 is given as GTSNPN and CDR2 as SVGIG, both from the germline V gene (reference sequence). Genomic DNA was extracted from sorted cells for sequencing of the TCRbeta CDR3 region. The immunoSEQ Assay was used for sequencing of TCRbeta CDR3 regions. TCRdb took over this immuneACCESS table, retaining in-frame rearrangements with V and J assigned. Such tables are incomplete; in checked studies, under half of the missing clones stem from an unresolved V gene, and the remainder is unexplained. The sample data list about 40,000 clones, and around 84% of these were observed just once. The ten largest clones represent about a sixth of the sample. The trial excluded patients who had a history of autoimmune disease or who were on systemic immunosuppression. Peripheral blood for TCR sequencing was collected from all dose cohorts at baseline, on cycle 4 day 1, and on cycle 7 day 1. Samples were obtained from an open-label, multicenter, first-in-human phase I dose-escalation trial of ivuxolimab. Adults with locally advanced or metastatic melanoma, renal cell carcinoma, hepatocellular carcinoma or head and neck squamous cell carcinoma were enrolled in the trial. Before TCR sequencing, CD4+ T cells and CD8+ T cells from peripheral blood were sorted into separate populations.

Source: CD4+ or CD8+ T cells sorted from blood, taken in a trial of the OX40 agonist ivuxolimab. The receptor was isolated from an adult with an advanced solid tumor such as melanoma, head and neck, liver or kidney cancer. The sequence links TRBV30 to TRBJ2-7, with 8 bases aligning to TRBD1. The CDR3 amino acid sequence is: CAWSPGDRSSYEQYF. The nucleotide sequence is TGTGCCTGGAGTCCAGGGGACAGGAGCTCCTACGAGCAGTACTTC.